This T cell receptor beta chain emerged from a study of human T cells and chemical hapten exposure. The time point: pre-sensitization, week 0. Regarding treatment: therapeutic diphenylcyclopropenone sensitization with weekly scalp DPC. The CDR3 spans 14 residues. With 4 bases clipped from V and 3 bases from J, the junction kept 2 bases outside the gene matches. In germline, CDR1 is SGHRS, CDR2 YFSETQ. This clonotype was picked up many times. One entry per CDR3 protein, called by TCRdb with MiXCR from the RACE reads. The table records 250,000 or so distinct CDR3 sequences, around 7.7% of them present only once.

The sequencing here drew on whole blood, taken in connection with sensitization to the hapten diphenylcyclopropenone (DPC). The sequence was obtained from a man aged 18-30 years with alopecia areata. Some clones in this sample may be carry-over from other donors' samples. The rearrangement uses TRBV5-1 and TRBJ2-1; 9 bases fit TRBD1. The CDR3 here is CASSRDRDYNEQFF. The CDR3 coding sequence is TGCGCCAGCAGCCGGGACAGGGACTACAATGAGCAGTTCTTC. Full variable domain (missing parts from reference TRBV5-1 and TRBJ2-1): KAGVTQTPRYLIKTRGQQVTLSCSPISGHRSVSWYQQTPGQGLQFLFEYFSETQRNKGNFPGRFSGRQFSNSRSEMNVSTLELGDSALYLCASSRDRDYNEQFFGPGTRLTVL.